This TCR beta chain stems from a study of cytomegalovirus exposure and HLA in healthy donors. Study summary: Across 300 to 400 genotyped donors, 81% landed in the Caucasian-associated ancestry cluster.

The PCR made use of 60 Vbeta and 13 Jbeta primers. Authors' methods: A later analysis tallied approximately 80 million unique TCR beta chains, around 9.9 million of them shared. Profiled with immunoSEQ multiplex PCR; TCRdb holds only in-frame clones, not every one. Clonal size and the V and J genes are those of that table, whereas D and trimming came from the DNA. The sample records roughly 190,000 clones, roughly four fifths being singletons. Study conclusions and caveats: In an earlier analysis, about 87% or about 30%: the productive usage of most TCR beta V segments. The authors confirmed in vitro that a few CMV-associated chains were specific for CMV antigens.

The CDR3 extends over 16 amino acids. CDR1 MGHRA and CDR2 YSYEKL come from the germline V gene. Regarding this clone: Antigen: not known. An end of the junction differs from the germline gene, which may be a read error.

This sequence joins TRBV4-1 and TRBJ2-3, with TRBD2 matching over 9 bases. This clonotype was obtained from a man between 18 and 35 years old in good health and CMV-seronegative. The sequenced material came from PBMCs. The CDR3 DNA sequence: TGCGCCAGCAGCCTCCTAGGGCGGGGGGGCACTGATACGCAGTATTTT. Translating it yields CASSLLGRGGTDTQYF.